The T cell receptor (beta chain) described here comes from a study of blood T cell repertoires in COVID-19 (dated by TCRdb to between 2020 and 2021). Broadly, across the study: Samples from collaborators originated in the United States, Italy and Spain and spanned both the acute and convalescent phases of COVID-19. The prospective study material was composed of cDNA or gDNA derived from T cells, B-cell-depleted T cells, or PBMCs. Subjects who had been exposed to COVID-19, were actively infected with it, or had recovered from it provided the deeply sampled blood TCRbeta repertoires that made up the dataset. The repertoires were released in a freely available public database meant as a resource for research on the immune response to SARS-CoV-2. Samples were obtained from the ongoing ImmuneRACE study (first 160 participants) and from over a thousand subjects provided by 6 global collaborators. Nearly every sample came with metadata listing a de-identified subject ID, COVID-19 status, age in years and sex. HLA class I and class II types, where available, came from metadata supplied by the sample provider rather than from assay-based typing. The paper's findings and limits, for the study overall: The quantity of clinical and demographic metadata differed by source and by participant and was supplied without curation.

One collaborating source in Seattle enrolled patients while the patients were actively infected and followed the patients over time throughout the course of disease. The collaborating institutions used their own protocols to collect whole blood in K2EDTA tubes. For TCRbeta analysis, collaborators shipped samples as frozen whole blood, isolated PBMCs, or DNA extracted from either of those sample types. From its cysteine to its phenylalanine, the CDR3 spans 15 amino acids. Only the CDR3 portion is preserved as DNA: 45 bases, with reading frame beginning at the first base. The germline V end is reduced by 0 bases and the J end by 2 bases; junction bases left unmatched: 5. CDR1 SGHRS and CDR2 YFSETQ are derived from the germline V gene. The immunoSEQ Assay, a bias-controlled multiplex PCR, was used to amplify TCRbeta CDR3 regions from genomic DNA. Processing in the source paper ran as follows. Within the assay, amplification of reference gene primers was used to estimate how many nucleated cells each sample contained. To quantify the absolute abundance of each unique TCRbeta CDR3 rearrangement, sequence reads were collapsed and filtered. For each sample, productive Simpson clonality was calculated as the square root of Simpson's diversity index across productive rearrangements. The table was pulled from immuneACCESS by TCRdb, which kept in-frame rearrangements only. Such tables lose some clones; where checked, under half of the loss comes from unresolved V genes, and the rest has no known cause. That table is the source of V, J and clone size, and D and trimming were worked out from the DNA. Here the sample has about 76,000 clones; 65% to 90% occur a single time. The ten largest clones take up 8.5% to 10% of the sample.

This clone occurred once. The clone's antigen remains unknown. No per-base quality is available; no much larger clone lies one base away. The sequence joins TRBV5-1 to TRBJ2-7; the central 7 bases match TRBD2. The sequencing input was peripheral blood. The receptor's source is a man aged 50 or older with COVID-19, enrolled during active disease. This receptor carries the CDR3 CASSLAGGSTYEQYF. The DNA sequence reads TGCGCCAGCAGCTTGGCCGGGGGGAGTACCTACGAGCAGTACTTC.